This TCR beta chain originates from a study of blood T cell repertoires in COVID-19. Turning to the study itself: Sources were T cells, B-cell-depleted T cells, or PBMCs; the material itself was cDNA or gDNA.

Measured with immunoSEQ multiplex PCR; TCRdb has only the in-frame clones, and not every one. In the table there are roughly 150,000 clones, over 70% of which are singletons. Germline CDR1 LGHDT, CDR2 YNNKEL (reference sequence). With V trimmed by 2 bases and J by 0 bases, 2 bases remained unmatched. The CDR3 runs to 17 residues. V and J are TRBV3-1 (or the pseudogene TRBV3-2) and TRBJ2-2; 11 bases map to TRBD2. The receptor was derived from a woman aged 70 to 79 who had recovered from COVID-19. The sample comprised peripheral blood. The CDR3 is CASSQFSGGANTGELFF. CDR3 DNA sequence: TGTGCCAGCAGCCAATTTAGCGGGGGGGCGAACACCGGGGAGCTGTTTTTT.